This T cell receptor (beta chain) emerged from a study of T cells in tumors after PD-1 blockade. About the research overall: Either cemiplimab 350 mg every 2 weeks or pembrolizumab 200 mg every 3 weeks was given. During anti-PD-1 treatment, some patients continued daily vismodegib 150 mg.

Germline values: CDR1 GTSNPN, CDR2 SVGIG (reference sequence). Trimming stripped 0 bases from V and 2 bases from J, with 5 bases between. The CDR3 totals 13 residues. This table comes from immunoSEQ multiplex PCR, and its TCRdb copy is limited to in-frame clones, with some not included. The sample holds roughly 59,000 clones; roughly 78% are singletons and the top ten take around 15%. Sequencing was performed on PBMCs, taken before anti-PD-1 treatment. The source is a human donor with basal cell carcinoma. The chain is built from TRBV30 and TRBJ1-3; unclear D gene. The CDR3 coding sequence is TGTGCCTGGAGTGTCCTACCTGGAAACACCATATATTTT. Its translation: CAWSVLPGNTIYF.